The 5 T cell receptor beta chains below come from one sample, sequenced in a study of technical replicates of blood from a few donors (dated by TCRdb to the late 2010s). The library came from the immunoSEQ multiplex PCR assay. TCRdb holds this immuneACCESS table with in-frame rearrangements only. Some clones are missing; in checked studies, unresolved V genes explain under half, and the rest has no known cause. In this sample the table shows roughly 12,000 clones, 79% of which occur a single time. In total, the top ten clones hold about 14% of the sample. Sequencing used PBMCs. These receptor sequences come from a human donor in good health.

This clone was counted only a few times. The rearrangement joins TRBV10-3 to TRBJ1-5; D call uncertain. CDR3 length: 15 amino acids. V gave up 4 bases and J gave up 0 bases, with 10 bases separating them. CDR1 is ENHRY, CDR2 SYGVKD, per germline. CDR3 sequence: CAISGSGDSNQPQHF. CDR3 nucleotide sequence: TGTGCCATCAGTGGCAGTGGAGATAGCAATCAGCCCCAGCATTTT.

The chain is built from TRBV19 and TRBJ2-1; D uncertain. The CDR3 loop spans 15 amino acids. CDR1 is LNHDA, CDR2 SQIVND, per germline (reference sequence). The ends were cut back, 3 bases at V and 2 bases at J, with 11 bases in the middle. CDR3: CASSMYADAYNEQFF. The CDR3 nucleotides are TGTGCCAGTAGTATGTATGCGGATGCCTACAATGAGCAGTTCTTC.

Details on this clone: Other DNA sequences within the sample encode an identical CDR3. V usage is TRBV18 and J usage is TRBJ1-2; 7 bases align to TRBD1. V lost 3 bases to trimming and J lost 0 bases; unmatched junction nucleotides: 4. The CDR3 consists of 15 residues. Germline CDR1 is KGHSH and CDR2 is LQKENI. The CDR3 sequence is CASSPGTEANYGYTF. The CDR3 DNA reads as TGTGCCAGCTCACCGGGGACAGAAGCTAACTATGGCTACACCTTC.

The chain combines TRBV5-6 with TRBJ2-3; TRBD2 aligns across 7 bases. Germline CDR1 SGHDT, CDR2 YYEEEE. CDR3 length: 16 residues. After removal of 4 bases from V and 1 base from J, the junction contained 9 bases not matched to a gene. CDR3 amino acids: CASSPGASGRTDTQYF. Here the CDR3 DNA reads TGTGCCAGCAGCCCCGGCGCTAGCGGACGCACAGATACGCAGTATTTT.

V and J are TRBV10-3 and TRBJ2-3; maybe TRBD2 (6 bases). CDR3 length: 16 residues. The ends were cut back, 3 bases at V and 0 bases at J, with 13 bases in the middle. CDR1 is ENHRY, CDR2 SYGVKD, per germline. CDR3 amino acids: CAISEGTGSSTDTQYF. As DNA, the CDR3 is TGTGCCATCAGTGAAGGGACTGGATCTAGCACAGATACGCAGTATTTT.